A selection of T cell receptor beta chains follows, all from one sample in a study of blood T cells in healthy people across ages. One entry per CDR3 protein, called by TCRdb with MiXCR from the 5' RACE reads. The data contain about 1 million distinct CDR3 sequences, 40% to 50% of them singletons. Input material: blood. The source is a woman aged 55-69 years in good health. The CDR3 runs from the conserved cysteine through the conserved F or W. D genes are given only for firm matches. Expanded clones get a size class; other rows say once, few or many, or leave the size out.

cdr3_aa	cdr3_nt	j_call	v_call	clone_size	d_call
CASSLTSARGTDTQYF	TGTGCCAGCAGCTTAACGTCTGCGCGAGGCACAGATACGCAGTATTTT	TRBJ2-3	TRBV7-3	.	.
CASSGIKGQYNEQFF	TGTGCCAGCAGTGGAATTAAAGGGCAATACAATGAGCAGTTCTTC	TRBJ2-1	TRBV25-1	few	.
CSARDEKDTQYF	TGCAGTGCTAGAGATGAAAAAGATACGCAGTATTTT	TRBJ2-3	TRBV20-1	.	.
CATSYVGDYGYTF	TGTGCCACCTCCTACGTGGGAGACTATGGCTACACCTTC	TRBJ1-2	TRBV6-1	.	.
CASSLTPSSYEQYF	TGTGCCAGCAGCTTAACTCCTAGCTCCTACGAGCAGTACTTC	TRBJ2-7	TRBV7-3	.	.
CASSLKQGPYEQYF	TGTGCCAGCAGCTTAAAACAGGGCCCCTACGAGCAGTACTTC	TRBJ2-7	TRBV11-2	.	.
CASSLTRGRGDEQYF	TGTGCCAGCAGTCTCACCAGGGGGCGTGGGGACGAGCAGTACTTC	TRBJ2-7	TRBV12-3/TRBV12-4	few	TRBD1
CASSPGTSGTQYF	TGTGCCAGCAGCCCAGGGACTAGCGGTACCCAGTACTTC	TRBJ2-5	TRBV3-1	many	TRBD2
CSSGLAGEEQYF	TGCAGCTCGGGACTAGCGGGAGAAGAGCAGTACTTC	TRBJ2-5	TRBV29-1	few	TRBD2
CASSQDVSTARGGSSPLHF	TGTGCCAGCAGCCAAGATGTTAGTACAGCAAGAGGAGGAAGTTCACCCCTCCACTTT	TRBJ1-6	TRBV4-2	.	.
CASSDLASEANYGYTF	TGTGCCAGCAGTGACCTCGCCAGCGAGGCCAACTATGGCTACACCTTC	TRBJ1-2	TRBV28	.	.
CASGLGGRSTDTQYF	TGTGCTAGTGGTTTGGGCGGGCGCAGCACAGATACGCAGTATTTT	TRBJ2-3	TRBV12-5	.	.
CAISSNAGPTGTDTQYF	TGTGCCATCAGTTCCAACGCTGGGCCAACGGGCACAGATACGCAGTATTTT	TRBJ2-3	TRBV10-3	few	.
CASSPRVAGGVLGEQYF	TGTGCCAGCAGTCCTCGAGTAGCGGGAGGGGTATTGGGCGAGCAGTACTTC	TRBJ2-7	TRBV27	few	TRBD2
CASSGSGTGGHEQYF	TGTGCCAGCAGTGGTTCCGGGACAGGGGGACACGAGCAGTACTTC	TRBJ2-7	TRBV6-1	few	TRBD1
CASSQALAGGSYEQYF	TGTGCCAGCAGCCAAGCTCTCGCAGGGGGCTCCTACGAGCAGTACTTC	TRBJ2-7	TRBV4-2	.	TRBD1
CAGSRTGPTYEQYF	TGCGCCGGCAGCCGGACAGGTCCTACCTACGAGCAGTACTTC	TRBJ2-7	TRBV5-1	.	TRBD1
CASSPTSGGTQETQYF	TGTGCCAGCAGCCCGACTAGCGGGGGTACTCAAGAGACCCAGTACTTC	TRBJ2-5	TRBV27	few	TRBD2
CASSPGGPSEQYF	TGCGCCAGCAGTCCGGGGGGGCCCTCCGAGCAGTACTTC	TRBJ2-7	TRBV5-1	.	TRBD2
CASSLSQGGEQFF	TGTGCCAGCAGTTTATCACAGGGGGGTGAGCAGTTCTTC	TRBJ2-1	TRBV27	many	TRBD1
CASPPRGSYEQYF	TGTGCCTCCCCCCCTCGGGGGTCCTACGAGCAGTACTTC	TRBJ2-7	TRBV24-1	.	.
CASSFIATNEKLFF	TGTGCCAGCAGTTTCATTGCAACTAATGAAAAACTGTTTTTT	TRBJ1-4	TRBV27	few	.
CSARRGGENIQYF	TGCAGTGCTAGACGAGGAGGCGAAAACATTCAGTACTTC	TRBJ2-4	TRBV20-1	.	.
CSVEGRLAGSQDTQYF	TGCAGCGTTGAAGGCAGACTAGCGGGTTCTCAAGATACGCAGTATTTT	TRBJ2-3	TRBV29-1	many	TRBD2
CSATGRLYQETQYF	TGCAGTGCTACAGGAAGATTGTACCAAGAGACCCAGTACTTC	TRBJ2-5	TRBV20-1	few	.
CASRDGAAPKEQYF	TGTGCCAGTAGGGATGGGGCAGCCCCTAAGGAGCAGTACTTC	TRBJ2-7	TRBV2	.	.
CATRGHPGLRADTQYF	TGTGCCACCAGAGGACACCCGGGGCTCCGGGCAGATACGCAGTATTTT	TRBJ2-3	TRBV15	few	.
CASSLGQGAHEQFF	TGTGCCAGCAGCTTGGGACAGGGGGCCCATGAGCAGTTCTTC	TRBJ2-1	TRBV7-9	.	TRBD1
CASSRTGGEGTEAFF	TGTGCCAGCTCACGGACAGGGGGAGAGGGGACTGAAGCTTTCTTT	TRBJ1-1	TRBV18	.	TRBD1
CSATLEGFGYTF	TGCAGTGCCACGTTGGAGGGGTTCGGCTACACCTTC	TRBJ1-2	TRBV20-1	few	.
CASSLGLAGGTPYEQYF	TGTGCCAGCAGCCTGGGACTAGCGGGGGGTACCCCCTACGAGCAGTACTTC	TRBJ2-7	TRBV12-3/TRBV12-4	.	TRBD2
CASKRQEIYYGYTF	TGTGCCAGCAAGAGACAGGAAATTTACTATGGCTACACCTTC	TRBJ1-2	TRBV2	.	.
CASSPLTGDTEAFF	TGTGCCAGCAGTCCCCTGACAGGGGACACTGAAGCTTTCTTT	TRBJ1-1	TRBV12-3/TRBV12-4	.	TRBD1
CASSQGWGNEQFF	TGTGCCAGCAGCCAAGGTTGGGGGAATGAGCAGTTCTTC	TRBJ2-1	TRBV2	.	.
CASSEGWERDEQYF	TGTGCCAGCAGTGAAGGGTGGGAAAGGGACGAGCAGTACTTC	TRBJ2-7	TRBV2	few	.
CASSLGARQDNEQYF	TGCGCCAGCAGCTTGGGGGCCCGACAAGACAATGAGCAGTACTTC	TRBJ2-5	TRBV5-1	.	.
CASSGLGPVYGYTF	TGTGCCAGCAGTGGACTCGGCCCCGTCTATGGCTACACCTTC	TRBJ1-2	TRBV25-1	.	.
CAISESWTSGRRTDTQYF	TGTGCCATCAGTGAGTCATGGACTAGCGGGAGGCGGACAGATACGCAGTATTTT	TRBJ2-3	TRBV10-3	.	TRBD2
CSASADGANVLTF	TGCAGTGCTAGTGCAGATGGGGCCAACGTCCTGACTTTC	TRBJ2-6	TRBV20-1	.	.
CASGGTSGRFDEQFF	TGTGCCAGTGGAGGGACTAGCGGGAGGTTCGATGAGCAGTTCTTC	TRBJ2-1	TRBV27	few	TRBD2
CASSSGVTEAFF	TGTGCCAGCAGCTCAGGGGTTACTGAAGCTTTCTTT	TRBJ1-1	TRBV5-5	.	.
CASSFQRGDTQYF	TGTGCCAGCAGCTTCCAGAGGGGAGATACGCAGTATTTT	TRBJ2-3	TRBV7-2	few	.
CASSDYSGEQFF	TGTGCCAGCAGCGACTACTCGGGTGAGCAGTTCTTC	TRBJ2-1	TRBV6-5	.	.
CASSQDRRDRAQETQYF	TGCGCCAGCAGCCAAGACCGACGGGACAGAGCGCAAGAGACCCAGTACTTC	TRBJ2-5	TRBV4-1	few	TRBD1
CSAPRSGGLGAQYF	TGCAGTGCCCCACGTAGCGGGGGCCTAGGGGCGCAGTACTTC	TRBJ2-5	TRBV20-1	.	TRBD2
CAGSLAGSGGYTF	TGTGCCGGCAGCTTGGCAGGCTCCGGGGGCTACACCTTC	TRBJ1-2	TRBV7-9	.	.
CATSRSGQGEETQYF	TGTGCCACCAGCAGGTCAGGACAGGGTGAGGAGACCCAGTACTTC	TRBJ2-5	TRBV15	.	TRBD1
CATSREGTRKTQYF	TGTGCCACCAGCAGAGAAGGGACACGGAAGACCCAGTACTTC	TRBJ2-5	TRBV15	.	.
CSVKDSYEQYF	TGCAGCGTTAAAGACAGCTACGAGCAGTACTTC	TRBJ2-7	TRBV29-1	many	.
CASSLMGQGAGEQYF	TGTGCCAGCAGTTTAATGGGACAGGGGGCTGGCGAGCAGTACTTC	TRBJ2-7	TRBV27	.	TRBD1
CASSAAGTGETQFF	TGTGCCAGCAGTGCAGCGGGGACGGGCGAGACCCAGTTCTTC	TRBJ2-1	TRBV28	.	TRBD2
CASSFALGEGPEQFF	TGTGCCAGCAGTTTCGCACTCGGGGAGGGGCCTGAGCAGTTCTTC	TRBJ2-1	TRBV27	.	TRBD2
CSARLATQPYEQYF	TGCAGTGCACGACTAGCTACTCAACCTTACGAGCAGTACTTC	TRBJ2-7	TRBV20-1	.	TRBD2
CASSVDGSSYNEQYF	TGTGCCAGCAGCGTAGACGGGAGCTCCTACAATGAGCAGTACTTC	TRBJ2-7	TRBV9	.	.
CASRLTSGTFHEQYF	TGTGCCAGCAGACTCACTAGCGGGACTTTCCACGAGCAGTACTTC	TRBJ2-7	TRBV6-5	few	TRBD2
CASSESGGSVTDTQYF	TGTGCCAGCAGTGAATCGGGCGGGAGTGTCACAGATACGCAGTATTTT	TRBJ2-3	TRBV25-1	.	TRBD2
CASSQEGTGWGYTF	TGTGCCAGCAGCCAAGAGGGTACAGGGTGGGGCTACACCTTC	TRBJ1-2	TRBV4-2	.	.
CATSEPTDPYPYEQYF	TGTGCCACCAGCGAACCGACAGACCCCTACCCCTACGAGCAGTACTTC	TRBJ2-7	TRBV15	few	.
CASSHSLLSYNEQFF	TGTGCCAGCAGCCACTCTCTTTTGTCCTACAATGAGCAGTTCTTC	TRBJ2-1	TRBV9	.	.
CSALEHEQFF	TGCAGTGCTTTAGAGCATGAGCAGTTCTTC	TRBJ2-1	TRBV20-1	few	.